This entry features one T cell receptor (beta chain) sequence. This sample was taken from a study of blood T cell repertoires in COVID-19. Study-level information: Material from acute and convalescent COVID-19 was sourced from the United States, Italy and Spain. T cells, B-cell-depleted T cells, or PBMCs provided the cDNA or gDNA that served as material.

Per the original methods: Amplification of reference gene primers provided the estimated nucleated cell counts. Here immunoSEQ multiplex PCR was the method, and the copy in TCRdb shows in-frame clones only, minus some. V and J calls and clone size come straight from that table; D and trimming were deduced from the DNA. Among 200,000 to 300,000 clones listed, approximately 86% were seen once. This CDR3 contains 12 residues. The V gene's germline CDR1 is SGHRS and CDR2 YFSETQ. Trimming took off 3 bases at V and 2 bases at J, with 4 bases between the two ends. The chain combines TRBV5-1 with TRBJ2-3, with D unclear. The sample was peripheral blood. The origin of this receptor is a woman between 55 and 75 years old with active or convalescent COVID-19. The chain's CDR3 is CASSWHTDTQYF. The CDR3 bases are TGCGCCAGCAGCTGGCACACAGATACGCAGTATTTT.